The rows below give T cell receptor beta chains drawn from one sample of a study of vaccination and CD4 T cells after COVID-19. These receptors are not linked to any known antigen. TCRdb reprocessed the PCR reads with MiXCR, giving one entry per CDR3 protein. This sample has some 19,000 distinct CDR3 sequences, with 62% found just once. The sequenced sample was CD4+ T cells from blood, cultured in vitro, obtained before SARS-CoV-2 vaccination. These receptors all come from a human donor who received a COVID-19 vaccine. Both conserved end residues are part of each CDR3. Each record gives: V gene, J gene, CDR3 length, clone size, D gene, CDR3 protein, CDR3 DNA. The D gene is left open where the match is weak. Rows give clone size only sometimes, using once, few, many, or a class for an expanded clone.

TRBV19	TRBJ1-1	12	.	.	CASRIGRTEAFF	TGTGCCAGTAGAATAGGTCGGACTGAAGCTTTCTTT
TRBV20-1	TRBJ2-5	13	once	TRBD2	CSAPELAGGPQYF	TGCAGTGCCCCCGAACTAGCGGGGGGCCCCCAGTACTTC
TRBV2	TRBJ2-7	15	.	TRBD1	CASSEGQGAVYEQYF	TGTGCCAGCAGTGAAGGCCAGGGGGCCGTTTACGAGCAGTACTTC
TRBV11-3	TRBJ2-5	18	.	TRBD2	CASSLVGLAGGLQETQYF	TGTGCCAGCAGCTTAGTCGGACTAGCGGGGGGCCTACAAGAGACCCAGTACTTC
TRBV20-1	TRBJ1-1	12	few	.	CSASDRLSGAFF	TGCAGTGCTAGTGACAGGCTTAGCGGAGCTTTCTTT
TRBV7-9	TRBJ1-4	16	.	TRBD1	CASSLVLGTGSKKLFF	TGTGCCAGCAGCTTAGTTCTGGGGACAGGGTCTAAAAAACTGTTTTTT
TRBV18	TRBJ1-5	15	.	.	CASSPAWQGNQPQHF	TGTGCCAGCTCACCGGCTTGGCAGGGGAATCAGCCCCAGCATTTT
TRBV30	TRBJ1-1	14	.	.	CAWSVPWSNTEAFF	TGTGCCTGGAGTGTACCTTGGTCCAACACTGAAGCTTTCTTT
TRBV6-1	TRBJ1-5	18	.	.	CASSQLGGTFLSNQPQHF	TGTGCCAGCAGTCAATTGGGCGGGACTTTCCTTAGCAATCAGCCCCAGCATTTT
TRBV9	TRBJ1-1	15	.	.	CASSASRGENTEAFF	TGTGCCAGCAGCGCGAGCAGAGGGGAGAACACTGAAGCTTTCTTT
TRBV20-1	TRBJ2-7	13	.	.	CSASGQALYEQYF	TGCAGTGCTAGTGGGCAGGCCCTTTACGAGCAGTACTTC
TRBV19	TRBJ2-5	13	.	.	CASSIVEQETQYF	TGTGCCAGTAGTATAGTGGAACAAGAGACCCAGTACTTC
TRBV7-8	TRBJ2-1	17	.	.	CASSPLPGAGDYNEQFF	TGTGCCAGCAGCCCCCTCCCGGGAGCGGGTGACTACAATGAGCAGTTCTTC
TRBV18	TRBJ2-7	14	.	.	CASSPAGESAEQYF	TGTGCCAGCTCACCAGCAGGGGAATCGGCCGAGCAGTACTTC
TRBV5-1	TRBJ1-2	16	.	TRBD1	CASSLSGTGRNYGYTF	TGCGCCAGCAGCTTGTCGGGGACAGGGAGGAACTATGGCTACACCTTC
TRBV11-2	TRBJ1-6	14	.	TRBD1	CASSSGQHNSPLHF	TGTGCCAGCAGCTCGGGACAGCATAACTCACCCCTCCACTTT
TRBV5-4	TRBJ1-1	15	.	TRBD1	CASSFTGDGNTEAFF	TGTGCCAGCAGCTTTACAGGGGACGGTAACACTGAAGCTTTCTTT
TRBV23-1	TRBJ2-5	13	.	.	CASSLIRRGTQYF	TGCGCCAGCAGTCTAATAAGACGAGGGACCCAGTACTTC
TRBV20-1	TRBJ2-5	13	few	.	CSARWSLRETQYF	TGCAGTGCTAGATGGTCGCTTAGGGAGACCCAGTACTTC
TRBV24-1	TRBJ2-3	18	few	TRBD1	CATSDRGQGMRSTDTQYF	TGTGCCACCAGTGATCGGGGACAGGGCATGAGGAGCACAGATACGCAGTATTTT
TRBV24-1	TRBJ2-5	15	.	.	CATSPGPRIQETQYF	TGTGCCACCAGTCCCGGCCCTAGAATCCAAGAGACCCAGTACTTC
TRBV6-4	TRBJ1-5	14	.	.	CASSDSAADQPQHF	TGTGCCAGCAGTGACTCCGCAGCAGATCAGCCCCAGCATTTT
TRBV6-1	TRBJ2-4	15	.	TRBD2	CASSDPGLVGNIQYF	TGTGCCAGCAGTGACCCCGGACTAGTTGGAAACATTCAGTACTTC
TRBV20-1	TRBJ2-2	14	.	.	CSAEARGLSGELFF	TGCAGTGCCGAGGCCAGGGGACTCTCCGGGGAGCTGTTTTTT
TRBV6-1	TRBJ1-5	13	.	.	CASRSSNNQPQHF	TGTGCCAGCAGATCATCTAACAATCAGCCCCAGCATTTT
TRBV24-1	TRBJ2-7	15	few	TRBD1	CATSDSGTGVYEQYF	TGTGCCACCAGTGATTCCGGGACAGGGGTATACGAGCAGTACTTC
TRBV2	TRBJ1-5	15	.	.	CASSPTYMGNQPQHF	TGTGCCAGCAGTCCTACTTACATGGGCAATCAGCCCCAGCATTTT
TRBV15	TRBJ2-4	15	.	.	CATGLGLQAKNIQYF	TGTGCCACCGGCTTGGGACTTCAAGCCAAAAACATTCAGTACTTC
TRBV24-1	TRBJ2-7	14	.	.	CATSAGRGSYEQYF	TGTGCCACCAGTGCGGGTCGTGGTTCCTACGAGCAGTACTTC
TRBV24-1	TRBJ2-2	16	.	TRBD1	CATSDLDRENTGELFF	TGTGCCACCAGTGACTTGGACAGGGAGAACACCGGGGAGCTGTTTTTT
TRBV20-1	TRBJ2-7	15	.	.	CSASLFAGVTYEQYF	TGCAGTGCTAGCTTATTTGCCGGGGTCACCTACGAGCAGTACTTC
TRBV20-1	TRBJ2-7	13	.	.	CSANRVVGYEQYF	TGCAGTGCTAACAGGGTGGTTGGTTACGAGCAGTACTTC
TRBV6-1	TRBJ1-5	14	.	.	CASSEGTNNQPQHF	TGTGCCAGCAGTGAGGGGACCAACAATCAGCCCCAGCATTTT
TRBV27	TRBJ1-5	17	.	TRBD1	CASIPRGGQGRNQPQHF	TGTGCCAGCATCCCAAGAGGGGGACAGGGGCGCAATCAGCCCCAGCATTTT
TRBV20-1	TRBJ1-6	13	.	TRBD1	CSARLQGNSPLHF	TGCAGTGCTAGACTACAGGGGAATTCACCCCTCCACTTT
TRBV27	TRBJ2-2	15	.	TRBD1	CASSRTGFGTGELFF	TGTGCCAGCAGTCGGACAGGTTTTGGGACCGGGGAGCTGTTTTTT
TRBV30	TRBJ1-1	14	.	TRBD1	CAWRTQGALSEAFF	TGTGCCTGGAGAACACAGGGGGCTTTGAGTGAAGCTTTCTTT
TRBV20-1	TRBJ1-2	13	.	TRBD1	CSASRQGAVGYTF	TGCAGTGCTAGCCGACAGGGGGCGGTTGGCTACACCTTC
TRBV24-1	TRBJ1-5	14	.	.	CATSDARGGQPQHF	TGTGCCACCAGTGACGCCCGGGGGGGTCAGCCCCAGCATTTT
TRBV7-2	TRBJ1-1	17	.	.	CASSPRGRPLMNTEAFF	TGTGCCAGCAGCCCACGGGGTCGGCCCCTGATGAACACTGAAGCTTTCTTT